This T cell receptor beta chain is from a study of blood T cells in healthy people across ages. Points on this clonotype: The antigen is unknown.

This CDR3 is 16 amino acids long. V gave up 0 bases and J gave up 0 bases, with 12 bases separating them. Germline CDR1 reads SGHKS; CDR2 reads YYEKEE (reference sequence). It was with a sample-barcoded 5' primer and a J-beta primer mix that a second PCR of about 6 to 12 cycles was run. Using its own MiXCR run on the 5' RACE reads, TCRdb lists one record per CDR3 protein. The profile covers 1,300,000 or so distinct CDR3 sequences, with around 59% appearing a single time and 6.7% taken by the ten largest. All donors came from Russia, were Caucasian and healthy, and spanned ages roughly 6 to 95. Study-wide results and caveats: Significant beta diversity loss was already apparent by age approximately 36, declining roughly linearly.

Sequences were obtained from blood. J is TRBJ2-5 and V is TRBV5-5; unclear D gene. The clonotype was recovered from a man aged 18 to 30 in good health. The CDR3 nucleotides are TGTGCCAGCAGCTTGGAGGTCGGAAGCGACCAAGAGACCCAGTACTTC. As protein: CASSLEVGSDQETQYF.